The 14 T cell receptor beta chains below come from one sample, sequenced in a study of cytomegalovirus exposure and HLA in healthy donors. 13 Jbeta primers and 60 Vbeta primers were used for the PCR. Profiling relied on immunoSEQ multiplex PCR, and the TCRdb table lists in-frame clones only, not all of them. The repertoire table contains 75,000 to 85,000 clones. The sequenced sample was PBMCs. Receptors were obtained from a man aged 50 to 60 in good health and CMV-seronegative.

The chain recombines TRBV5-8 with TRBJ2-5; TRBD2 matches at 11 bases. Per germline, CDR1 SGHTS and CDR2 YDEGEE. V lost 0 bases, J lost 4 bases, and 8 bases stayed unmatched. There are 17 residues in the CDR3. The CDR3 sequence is CASSLVVSGGAGETQYF. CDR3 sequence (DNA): TGTGCCAGCAGCTTGGTTGTTAGCGGGGGGGCCGGAGAGACCCAGTACTTC.

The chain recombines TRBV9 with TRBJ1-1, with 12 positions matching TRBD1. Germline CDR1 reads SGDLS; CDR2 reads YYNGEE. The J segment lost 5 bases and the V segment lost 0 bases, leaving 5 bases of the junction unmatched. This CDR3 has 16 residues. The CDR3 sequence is CASSVGSGQGATEAFF. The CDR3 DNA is TGTGCCAGCAGCGTAGGATCGGGACAGGGGGCGACTGAAGCTTTCTTT.

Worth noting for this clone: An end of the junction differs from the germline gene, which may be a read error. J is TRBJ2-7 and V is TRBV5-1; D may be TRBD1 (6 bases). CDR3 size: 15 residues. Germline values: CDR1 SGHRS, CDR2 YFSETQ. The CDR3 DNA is TGCGCCAGCAGCTTGAGCAGGGGTCCAACCTACGGGCAGTACTTC. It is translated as CASSLSRGPTYGQYF. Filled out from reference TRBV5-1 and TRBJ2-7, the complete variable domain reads KAGVTQTPRYLIKTRGQQVTLSCSPISGHRSVSWYQQTPGQGLQFLFEYFSETQRNKGNFPGRFSGRQFSNSRSEMNVSTLELGDSALYLCASSLSRGPTYGQYFGPGTRLTVT.

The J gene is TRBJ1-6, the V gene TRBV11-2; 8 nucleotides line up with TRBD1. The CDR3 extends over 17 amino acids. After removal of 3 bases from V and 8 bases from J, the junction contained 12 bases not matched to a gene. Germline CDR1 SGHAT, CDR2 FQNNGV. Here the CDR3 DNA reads TGTGCCAGCAGCTTCGTGCCCAGGGGGCGAGGGGATTCACCCCTCCACTTT. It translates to CASSFVPRGRGDSPLHF.

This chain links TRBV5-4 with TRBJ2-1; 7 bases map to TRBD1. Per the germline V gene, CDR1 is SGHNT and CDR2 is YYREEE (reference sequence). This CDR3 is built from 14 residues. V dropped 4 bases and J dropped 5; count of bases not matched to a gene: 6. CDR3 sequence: CASSSQTGNNEQFF. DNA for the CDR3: TGTGCCAGCAGCAGCCAGACAGGGAACAATGAGCAGTTCTTC.

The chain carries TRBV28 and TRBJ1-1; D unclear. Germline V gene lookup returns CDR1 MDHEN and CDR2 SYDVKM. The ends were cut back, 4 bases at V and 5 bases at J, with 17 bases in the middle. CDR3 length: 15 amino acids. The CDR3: CASSSPSALGTEAFF. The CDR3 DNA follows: TGTGCCAGCAGTTCTCCCAGCGCTTTAGGAACTGAAGCTTTCTTT.

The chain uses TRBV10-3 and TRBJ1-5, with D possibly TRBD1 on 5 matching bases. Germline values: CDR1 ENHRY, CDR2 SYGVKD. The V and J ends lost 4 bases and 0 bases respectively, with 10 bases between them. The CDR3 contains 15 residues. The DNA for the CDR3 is TGTGCCATCAGTGCAGGGAGGGATAGCAATCAGCCCCAGCATTTT. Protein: CAISAGRDSNQPQHF.

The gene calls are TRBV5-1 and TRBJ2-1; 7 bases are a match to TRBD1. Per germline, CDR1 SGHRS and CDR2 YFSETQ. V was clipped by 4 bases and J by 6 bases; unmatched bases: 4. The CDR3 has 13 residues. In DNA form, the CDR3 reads TGCGCCAGCAGCCGGGACAGCCCCAATGAGCAGTTCTTC. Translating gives CASSRDSPNEQFF.

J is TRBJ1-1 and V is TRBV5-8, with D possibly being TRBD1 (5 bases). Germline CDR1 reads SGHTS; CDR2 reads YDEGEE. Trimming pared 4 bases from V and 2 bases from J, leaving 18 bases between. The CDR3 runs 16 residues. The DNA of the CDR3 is TGTGCCAGCAGCGAAGGGGCTTTCTTGGGTAACACTGAAGCTTTCTTT. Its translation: CASSEGAFLGNTEAFF. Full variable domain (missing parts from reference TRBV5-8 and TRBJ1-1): EAGVTQSPTHLIKTRGQQATLRCSPISGHTSVYWYQQALGLGLQFLLWYDEGEERNRGNFPPRFSGRQFPNYSSELNVNALELEDSALYLCASSEGAFLGNTEAFFGQGTRLTVV.

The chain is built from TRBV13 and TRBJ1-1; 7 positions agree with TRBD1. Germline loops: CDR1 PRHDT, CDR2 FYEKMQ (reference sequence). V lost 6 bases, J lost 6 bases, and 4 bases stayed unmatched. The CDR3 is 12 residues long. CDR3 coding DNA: TGTGCCAGCAGGCGGGACAGAGCTGAAGCTTTCTTT. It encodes CASRRDRAEAFF.

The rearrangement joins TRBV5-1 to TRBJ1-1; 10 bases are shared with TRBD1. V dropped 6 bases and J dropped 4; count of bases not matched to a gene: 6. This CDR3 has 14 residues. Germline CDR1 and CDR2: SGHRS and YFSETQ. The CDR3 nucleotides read TGCGCCAGCAACCCACGGACAGGGGGCACTGAAGCTTTCTTT. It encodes CASNPRTGGTEAFF.

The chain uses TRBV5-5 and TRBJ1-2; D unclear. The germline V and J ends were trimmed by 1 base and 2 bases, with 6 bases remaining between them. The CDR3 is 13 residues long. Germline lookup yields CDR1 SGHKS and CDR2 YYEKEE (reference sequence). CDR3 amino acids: CASSLLLNYGYTF. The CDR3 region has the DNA TGTGCCAGCAGCTTGTTATTGAACTATGGCTACACCTTC.

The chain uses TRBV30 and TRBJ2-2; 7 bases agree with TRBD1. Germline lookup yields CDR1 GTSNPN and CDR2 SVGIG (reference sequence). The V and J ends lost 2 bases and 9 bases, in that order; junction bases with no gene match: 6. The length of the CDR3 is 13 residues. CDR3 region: CAWSNTGDRELFF. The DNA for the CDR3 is TGTGCCTGGAGTAACACAGGGGACCGGGAGCTGTTTTTT.

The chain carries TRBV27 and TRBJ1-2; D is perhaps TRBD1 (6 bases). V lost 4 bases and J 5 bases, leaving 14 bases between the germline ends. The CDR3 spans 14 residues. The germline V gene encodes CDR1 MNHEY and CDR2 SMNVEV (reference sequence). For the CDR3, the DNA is TGTGCCAGCAGTTCCCCAGGACAGCTTTATGGCTACACCTTC. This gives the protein CASSSPGQLYGYTF.